This TCR beta chain is from a study of T cell repertoires in cytomegalovirus infection. Per the germline V gene, CDR1 is SGHVS and CDR2 is FQNEAQ. The V segment lost 0 bases and the J segment 4 bases; nucleotides outside the gene matches: 2. The CDR3 sequence is 16 residues long. Each CDR3 protein is one row after TCRdb ran MiXCR on the reads. The table has roughly 120,000 distinct CDR3 sequences, over 30% seen once. Of note for this clonotype: Its cognate antigen is unknown.

Sequenced material: CD8+ T cells from cultured PBMCs, taken from culture after CMV antigen stimulation. This receptor was taken from a human donor in good health (CMV status not recorded). Some clones in this sample may be carry-over from other donors' samples. This chain uses TRBV7-8 with TRBJ2-3, with 12 positions matching TRBD2. CDR3 loop: CASSLAASGGADTQYF. The CDR3 nucleotides read TGTGCCAGCAGCTTAGCTGCTAGCGGGGGGGCAGATACGCAGTATTTT.